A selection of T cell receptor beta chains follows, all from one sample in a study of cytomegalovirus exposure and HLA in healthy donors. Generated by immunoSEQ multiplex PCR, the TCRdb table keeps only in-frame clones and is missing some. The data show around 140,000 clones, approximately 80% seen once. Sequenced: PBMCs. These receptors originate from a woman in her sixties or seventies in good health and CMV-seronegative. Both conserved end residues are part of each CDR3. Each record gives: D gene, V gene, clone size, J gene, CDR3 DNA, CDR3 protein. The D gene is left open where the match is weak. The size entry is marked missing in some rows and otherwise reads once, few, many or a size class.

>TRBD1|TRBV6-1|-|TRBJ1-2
TGTGCCAGCAGAGGACAGGGAGCTAACTATGGCTACACCTTC
CASRGQGANYGYTF
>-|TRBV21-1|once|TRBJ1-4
TGTGCCAGCAGTCTCAGGGGGAGAAAACTGTTTTTT
CASSLRGRKLFF
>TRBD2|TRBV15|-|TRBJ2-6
TGTGCCACCAGCAGGGTTGGTAGCGCGGGGGGTCTCTCTGGGGCCAACGTCCTGACTTTC
CATSRVGSAGGLSGANVLTF
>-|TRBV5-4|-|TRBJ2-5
TGTGCCAGCAGCCCGACGGGGGAAGTGGAGACCCAGTACTTC
CASSPTGEVETQYF
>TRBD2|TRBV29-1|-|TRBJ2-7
TGCAGCGTTGAAATTCTTAGCGGGAGTCGCGAGCAGTACTTC
CSVEILSGSREQYF
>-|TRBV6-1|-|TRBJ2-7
TGTGCCAGCAGTGTTGGCAGGGCTGGCGAGCAGTACTTC
CASSVGRAGEQYF
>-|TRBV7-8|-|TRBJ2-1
TGTGCCAGCAGCCCCCAGGACTACTACAATGAGCAGTTCTTC
CASSPQDYYNEQFF
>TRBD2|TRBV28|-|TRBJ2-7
TGTGCCAGCAGTCAACTAGCGGGCGAGCAGTACTTC
CASSQLAGEQYF
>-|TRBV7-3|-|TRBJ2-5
TGTGCCAGCAGCTTGGGAGGCCCAGAGACCCAGTACTTC
CASSLGGPETQYF
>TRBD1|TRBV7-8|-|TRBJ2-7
TGTGCCAGCAGCCCCCGACAGGGTCTCATCCACGAGCAGTACTTC
CASSPRQGLIHEQYF
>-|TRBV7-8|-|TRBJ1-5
TGTGCCAGCAGCTTAGACAGGCGGCAGCCCCAGCATTTT
CASSLDRRQPQHF
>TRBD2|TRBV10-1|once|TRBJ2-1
TGCGCCAGCCCCGATCTAGCGGGAGATCTCAATGAGCAGTTCTTC
CASPDLAGDLNEQFF
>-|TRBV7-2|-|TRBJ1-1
TGTGCCAGCAGCAAGGGACAAATGAACACTGAAGCTTTCTTT
CASSKGQMNTEAFF
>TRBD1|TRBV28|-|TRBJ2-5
TGTGCCAGCAGTCCAACCGGGACAGGGGAGGAGACCCAGTACTTC
CASSPTGTGEETQYF
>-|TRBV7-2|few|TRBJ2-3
TGTGCCAGCAGCTTAGCTGTCGGGAGAAAAGGAGATACGCAGTATTTT
CASSLAVGRKGDTQYF
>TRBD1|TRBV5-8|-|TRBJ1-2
TGTGCCAGCAGCTTGGGGACAGGGGGCTCGGATGGCTACACCTTC
CASSLGTGGSDGYTF
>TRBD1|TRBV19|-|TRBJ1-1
TGTGCCAGTAGTATGACAGGGGATGCTTTCTTT
CASSMTGDAFF
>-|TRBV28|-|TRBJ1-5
TGTGCCAGCGGGATGGACAGTCCTAGCAATCAGCCCCAGCATTTT
CASGMDSPSNQPQHF
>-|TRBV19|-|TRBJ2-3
TGTGCCAGTAGTTGGGAGAGAGATACGCAGTATTTT
CASSWERDTQYF
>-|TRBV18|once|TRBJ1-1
TGTGCCAGCTCACAAGGACAGAGGACTGAAGCTTTCTTT
CASSQGQRTEAFF
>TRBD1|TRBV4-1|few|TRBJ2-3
TGCGCCAGCAGCCAGGTCGGGACAGACGGACAACGATGGCAGTATTTT
CASSQVGTDGQRWQYF
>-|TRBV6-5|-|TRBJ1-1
TGTGCCAGCAGTTACCGGGGGGGATTTGAAGATGAAGCTTTCTTT
CASSYRGGFEDEAFF
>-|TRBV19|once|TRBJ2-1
TGTGCCAGGAGTAGTTCCTTCTGTATCTACAATGAGCAGTTCTTC
CARSSSFCIYNEQFF
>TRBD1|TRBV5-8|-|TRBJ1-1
TGTGCCAGCAGTTACAGGGGAGGAAGGACTGAAGCTTTCTTT
CASSYRGGRTEAFF
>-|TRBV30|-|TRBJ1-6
TGTGCCTGGAGTGCTTCCGGCTCCTATAATTCACCCCTCCACTTT
CAWSASGSYNSPLHF
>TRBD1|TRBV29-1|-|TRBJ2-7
TGCAGCGTTGAAGGTTCTCACAGGGGGCGTTCCTACGAGCAGTACTTC
CSVEGSHRGRSYEQYF
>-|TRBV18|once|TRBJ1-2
TGTGCCAGCTCATCAACCCTGGAGGGCGTCCTATCAAACTATGGCTACACCTTC
CASSSTLEGVLSNYGYTF
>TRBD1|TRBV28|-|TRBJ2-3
TGTGCCAGCAGTTCGTCACTCACACGGGACAGGGGGACAGATACGCAGTATTTT
CASSSSLTRDRGTDTQYF
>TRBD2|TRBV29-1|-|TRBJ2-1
TGCAGCGTTTATAGAACTAGCGGGACCGGTGAGCAGTTCTTC
CSVYRTSGTGEQFF
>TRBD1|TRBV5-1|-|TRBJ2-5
TGCGCCAGCAGCTTGTTGACTTATGACAGGGTCCAAGAGACCCAGTACTTC
CASSLLTYDRVQETQYF
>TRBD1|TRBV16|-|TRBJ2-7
TGTGCCAGCAGCAAGACCGGGACAGGGCCCTACGAGCAGTACTTC
CASSKTGTGPYEQYF
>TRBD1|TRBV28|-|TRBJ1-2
TGTGCCAGCATCCCTCCCGCCAAGAAGGGACAGGGTAACTATGGCTACACCTTC
CASIPPAKKGQGNYGYTF
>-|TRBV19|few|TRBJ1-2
TGTGCCAGTAGTATGGAGGCCATAGCATCTAACTATGGCTACACCTTC
CASSMEAIASNYGYTF
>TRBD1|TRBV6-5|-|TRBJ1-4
TGTGCCAGCAGTTACTCGGGGACAGGGAATGAAAAACTGTTTTTT
CASSYSGTGNEKLFF
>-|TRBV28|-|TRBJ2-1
TGTGCCAGCAGTTTAGGGGGGTCGGCAGGATTTAATGAGCAGTTCTTC
CASSLGGSAGFNEQFF
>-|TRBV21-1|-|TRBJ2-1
TGTGCCAGCAGCGGATCATACGACAGGGGGGCTAACAATGAGCAGTTCTTC
CASSGSYDRGANNEQFF
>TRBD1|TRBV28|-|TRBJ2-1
TGTGCCAGCAGCTCCCGGGACAGGGCTTACAATGAGCAGTTCTTC
CASSSRDRAYNEQFF
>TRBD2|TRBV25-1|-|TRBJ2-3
TGTGCCAGCAGTGAACCTAGAGCGGGAGGGGATACGCAGTATTTT
CASSEPRAGGDTQYF
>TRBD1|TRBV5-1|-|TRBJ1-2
TGCGCCAGCAGCCGGGACAGGGGAGACTATGGCTACACCTTC
CASSRDRGDYGYTF
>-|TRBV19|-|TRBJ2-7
TGTGCCAGTAGTATTTTCGAGGGTTACGAGCAGTACTTC
CASSIFEGYEQYF
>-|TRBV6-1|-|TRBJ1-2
TGTGCCAGCGCAGGGTTTAACTATGGCTACACCTTC
CASAGFNYGYTF
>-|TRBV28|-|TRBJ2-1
TGTGCCAGCAGGGAAGACAGGACCAAAACCTACAATGAGCAGTTCTTC
CASREDRTKTYNEQFF
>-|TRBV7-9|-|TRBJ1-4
TGTGCCAGCAGCTTATTACGAGACACCACCGAAAAACTGTTTTTT
CASSLLRDTTEKLFF
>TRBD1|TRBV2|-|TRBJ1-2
TGTGCCACCAGGGACAGCTTAAACTATGGCTACACCTTC
CATRDSLNYGYTF
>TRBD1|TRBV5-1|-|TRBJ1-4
TGCGCCAGCGGGGGACAGGGAACTAATGAAAAACTGTTTTTT
CASGGQGTNEKLFF
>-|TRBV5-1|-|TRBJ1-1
TGCGCCAGCAGCCCGGGGACAACTCCGGGCCCTGAAGCTTTCTTT
CASSPGTTPGPEAFF
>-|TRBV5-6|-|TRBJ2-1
TGTGCCAGCATCTCGGGGGTACAGGTCGGCAGGAATGAGCAGTTCTTC
CASISGVQVGRNEQFF